This TCR beta chain was documented in a study of blood T cell repertoires in COVID-19 (dated by TCRdb to 2018 to 2021). For context, the study as a whole: Samples covering the acute and convalescent phases of COVID-19 were provided by collaborators in the United States, Italy and Spain. The prospective study material was composed of cDNA or gDNA derived from T cells, B-cell-depleted T cells, or PBMCs. Subjects who had been exposed to COVID-19, were actively infected with it, or had recovered from it provided the deeply sampled blood TCRbeta repertoires that made up the dataset. A freely available public database, intended as a resource for researchers studying the immune response to SARS-CoV-2, is where the repertoires were released. The samples were drawn from two sources: the first 160 participants of the ongoing ImmuneRACE study, and 1,200 or so subjects contributed by 6 global collaborators. Sample metadata almost always included a de-identified subject ID, COVID-19 status, age in years and sex. Where HLA class I and class II types were available, the types were taken from metadata supplied by the sample provider, not from assay-based typing.

Trimming takes 4 bases off V and 7 bases off J; junction bases not matched to a gene: 8. There are 16 amino acids in the CDR3, from cysteine to phenylalanine inclusive. Only CDR3 DNA is held: 48 bases, read in frame from base 1. The germline V gene gives CDR1 as KGHDR and CDR2 as SFDVKD. TCRbeta CDR3 regions were amplified from genomic DNA by means of the immunoSEQ Assay, a bias-controlled multiplex PCR. In the paper's pipeline: The number of nucleated cells in each sample was estimated by amplification of reference gene primers within the assay. To quantify the absolute abundance of each unique TCRbeta CDR3 rearrangement, sequence reads were collapsed and filtered. For each sample, productive Simpson clonality was calculated as the square root of Simpson's diversity index over productive rearrangements. Here the immuneACCESS table is served through TCRdb, limited to in-frame sequences with V and J called. Missing clones are a known gap in these copies; in checked studies unresolved V genes cover under half, and the rest lacks a known reason. That table is the source of V, J and clone size, and D and trimming were worked out from the DNA. The sample includes about 68,000 clones, with 80% to 90% observed a single time. The top ten clonotypes cover less than 2.5% of the sample.

With regard to this clone: Its antigen remains undetermined. No base quality information exists; no much larger clone differs at one position. The sample carries other DNA sequences with the same CDR3.

Overall study outcomes, separate from this receptor: Clinical and demographic metadata were provided uncurated, with the amount varying by source and participant.

Each collaborating institution followed its own protocols to collect whole blood in K2EDTA tubes. Collaborator samples were shipped for TCRbeta analysis as frozen whole blood, isolated PBMCs, or DNA extracted from either sample type. Sequenced sample: peripheral blood. The receptor was derived from a human donor in a cohort sampled during active COVID-19. Here the chain combines TRBV24-1 and TRBJ2-1; 11 bases in between match TRBD1. The DNA reads TGTGCCACCAGTGACCCCAGGACAGGGGGCAAGAATGAGCAGTTCTTC. This sequence encodes CATSDPRTGGKNEQFF.